Below, 19 T cell receptor beta chains from the same sample are listed, as sequenced in a study of blood T cell repertoires in COVID-19 (TCRdb year 2020). The library was generated by the immunoSEQ multiplex PCR assay. In TCRdb, the immuneACCESS table is reduced to in-frame sequences with V and J assigned. These tables do not hold every clone; where another copy was compared, an unresolved V gene accounts for under half, and the others remain unexplained. The sample data list hundreds of thousands of clones, and 87% of these were observed just once. Jointly, the top ten make up under 2.5% of the sample. The sample comprised PBMCs or T cells enriched from blood (not recorded which). Receptor source: a woman aged 18-29 years with acute COVID-19.

The CDR3 loop is CASSLDTYTEAFF. CDR3 coding DNA: TGTGCCAGCAGCCTGGACACGTACACTGAAGCTTTCTTT. V and J are TRBV12-3 or TRBV12-4 and TRBJ1-1; TRBD1 is a possible D gene (5 bases). Trimming cost V 6 bases and J 3 bases, with 11 bases left between them. The CDR3 sequence is 13 residues long.

This chain links TRBV10-3 with TRBJ1-4; D uncertain. V was shortened by 2 bases and J by 0 bases, with 10 bases between the two germline ends. Germline V gene lookup returns CDR1 ENHRY and CDR2 SYGVKD. This CDR3 contains 16 residues. CDR3 bases: TGTGCCATCAGTGAGGCCTCCGGGACAACTAATGAAAAACTGTTTTTT. Its protein product is CAISEASGTTNEKLFF.

The chain carries TRBV28 and TRBJ1-4, with unresolved D. The CDR3 runs 13 residues. Germline CDR1 is MDHEN and CDR2 is SYDVKM. V was trimmed by 6 bases and J by 12 bases, leaving 17 bases between them. The chain's CDR3 is CASRTSFRNELFF. CDR3 DNA sequence: TGTGCCAGCAGAACTAGCTTCAGGAACGAACTGTTTTTT.

This chain uses TRBV29-1 with TRBJ1-4; unclear D gene. The CDR3 spans 13 residues. From germline, CDR1 is SQVTM and CDR2 ANQGSEA. Trimming stripped 1 base from V and 10 bases from J, with 13 bases between. DNA of the CDR3: TGCAGCGTTGAAGTTTCCGGGGAAGGAAAACTGTTTTTT. Residues: CSVEVSGEGKLFF.

To note about this clone: At the DNA level, this CDR3 is encoded by other sequences in the same sample as well. This chain links TRBV3-1 (or the pseudogene TRBV3-2) with TRBJ1-5; D possibly corresponds to TRBD1 (5 bases). Trimming stripped 1 base from V and 7 bases from J, with 11 bases between. Per germline, CDR1 LGHDT and CDR2 YNNKEL (reference sequence). The CDR3 runs to 14 residues. The CDR3 DNA is TGTGCCAGCAGCCAAGGCCAGGGCGGCCAGCCCCAGCATTTT. As protein: CASSQGQGGQPQHF.

The rearrangement links TRBV2 to TRBJ2-2; tentative D call: TRBD2 (7 bases). Trimming removed 7 bases from V and 8 bases from J, with 17 bases in between. Germline assignment: CDR1 SNHLY and CDR2 FYNNEI. The CDR3 length is 14 residues. CDR3 in DNA: TGTGCCAGCATTGCGGCGGGGGCCCCTGGGGAGCTGTTTTTT. It is translated as CASIAAGAPGELFF.

The chain employs TRBV3-1 (or the pseudogene TRBV3-2) and TRBJ2-1, with TRBD2 identical over 11 bases. Germline V gene lookup returns CDR1 LGHDT and CDR2 YNNKEL (reference sequence). J lost 16 bases, V lost 4 bases, and 6 bases had no gene match. The CDR3 sequence is 12 residues long. The CDR3 is CASSLPLAGAFF. The DNA of the CDR3 is TGTGCCAGCAGCCTACCACTAGCGGGAGCTTTCTTC.

V usage is TRBV27 and J usage is TRBJ2-1, with 7 bases that match TRBD2. Germline loops: CDR1 MNHEY, CDR2 SMNVEV (reference sequence). CDR3 length equals 13 residues. V shed 2 bases and J 6 bases; nucleotides not matched to a gene: 1. The CDR3 protein is CASSLGRVNEQFF. DNA for the CDR3: TGTGCCAGCAGTTTAGGGAGGGTCAATGAGCAGTTCTTC.

The chain carries TRBV14 and TRBJ2-1; 9 bases fit TRBD2. The CDR3 runs to 15 residues. In germline, CDR1 is SGHDN, CDR2 FVKESK. J lost 7 bases, V lost 1 base, and 5 bases had no gene match. Here the CDR3 DNA reads TGTGCCAGCAGCCAAGTTGCGGGAGGGTTGAATGAGCAGTTCTTC. It specifies CASSQVAGGLNEQFF. Supplemented by reference TRBV14 and TRBJ2-1, the full variable domain reads EAGVTQFPSHSVIEKGQTVTLRCDPISGHDNLYWYRRVMGKEIKFLLHFVKESKQDESGMPNNRFLAERTGGTYSTLKVQPAELEDSGVYFCASSQVAGGLNEQFFGPGTRLTVL.

This chain links TRBV10-1 with TRBJ1-1; 9 nucleotides match TRBD1. Germline V lookup: CDR1 WNHNN, CDR2 SYGVQD (reference sequence). This CDR3 has 14 residues. J gave up 5 bases and V 6 bases, and 7 bases lay outside the gene matches. CDR3 residues: CASSPDRGGTEAFF. The CDR3 bases are TGCGCCAGCAGCCCGGACAGGGGTGGAACTGAAGCTTTCTTT.

The J gene is TRBJ2-7, the V gene TRBV29-1, with D perhaps matching TRBD1 (8 bases). V shed 2 bases and J shed 4 bases, with 12 bases lying between them. CDR3 length equals 13 residues. Germline V gene data show CDR1 as SQVTM and CDR2 as ANQGSEA. Here the CDR3 reads CSVENRGGYEQYF. The CDR3 DNA reads TGCAGCGTTGAAAACAGGGGGGGTTACGAGCAGTACTTC.

V is TRBV7-9 and J is TRBJ2-7; D gene ambiguous. The CDR3 runs 12 residues. V was clipped by 2 bases and J by 1 base, with 3 bases between them. Germline values: CDR1 SEHNR, CDR2 FQNEAQ (reference sequence). Here the CDR3 reads CASSLQSYEQYF. The CDR3 bases are TGTGCCAGCAGCTTACAGTCCTACGAGCAGTACTTC. Filled out from reference TRBV7-9 and TRBJ2-7, the complete variable domain reads DTGVSQNPRHKITKRGQNVTFRCDPISEHNRLYWYRQTLGQGPEFLTYFQNEAQLEKSRLLSDRFSAERPKGSFSTLEIQRTEQGDSAMYLCASSLQSYEQYFGPGTRLTVT.

V gene TRBV5-4 combines with J gene TRBJ1-2; 7 nucleotides align to TRBD1. V lost 2 bases and J lost 1; bases outside the gene matches: 2. CDR3 length equals 14 residues. Germline loops: CDR1 SGHNT, CDR2 YYREEE (reference sequence). The CDR3 DNA sequence: TGTGCCAGCAGCTTCGGACAGGATAACTATGGCTACACCTTC. As protein: CASSFGQDNYGYTF.

V is TRBV19 and J is TRBJ2-3; 9 bases agree with TRBD2. V lost 7 bases, J lost 1 base, and 3 bases stayed unmatched. This CDR3 region has 14 residues. Germline CDR1 LNHDA, CDR2 SQIVND (reference sequence). CDR3 residues: CASNLAGGTDTQYF. CDR3 DNA sequence: TGTGCCAGTAATTTAGCGGGAGGCACAGATACGCAGTATTTT.

The CDR3 DNA reads as TGTGCCAGCAGCACGCCCCGAGCGGGGGGGCCATATGAGCAGTTCTTC. It yields the protein CASSTPRAGGPYEQFF. This sequence joins TRBV9 and TRBJ2-1; TRBD2 aligns across 10 bases. Germline CDR1 is SGDLS and CDR2 is YYNGEE. J was trimmed by 8 bases and V by 4 bases; bases with no gene match: 12. The CDR3 has 16 residues.

Details on this clone: The junction shows a germline mismatch at one end, possibly a read error. V gene TRBV18 combines with J gene TRBJ1-5, with D unclear. Germline-derived CDR1 and CDR2 are KGHSH and LQKENI. The CDR3 is 16 amino acids. The CDR3 bases are TGTGCCAGCTCTCCACAGACAAGTCTTAGCAATCAGCCCCAGCATTTT. Its translation is CASSPQTSLSNQPQHF.

The chain links TRBV4-2 to TRBJ1-4; 10 bases line up with TRBD1. The CDR3 spans 16 residues. Germline assignment: CDR1 LGHNA and CDR2 YNFKEQ. J lost 8 bases, V lost 3 bases, and 9 bases had no gene match. CDR3 loop: CASSHALGQGQEKLFF. The CDR3 DNA is TGTGCCAGCAGCCACGCCTTGGGACAGGGGCAGGAAAAACTGTTTTTT.

V and J are TRBV18 and TRBJ2-5; D is unclear. Germline-derived CDR1 and CDR2 are KGHSH and LQKENI. The CDR3 is made up of 12 amino acids. V was trimmed by 5 bases and J by 3 bases, leaving 7 bases between them. The CDR3 DNA reads as TGTGCCAGCTCATACGAGGAAGAGACCCAGTACTTC. Translation gives CASSYEEETQYF.

The CDR3 here is CASRTPGQGAETEAFF. Written as DNA, the CDR3 is TGTGCCAGCAGGACACCGGGACAGGGGGCAGAAACTGAAGCTTTCTTT. The chain uses TRBV2 and TRBJ1-1; TRBD1 matches 12 bases. V was clipped by 6 bases and J by 5 bases; unmatched bases: 10. The CDR3 is 16 amino acids. CDR1 is SNHLY, CDR2 FYNNEI, per germline.